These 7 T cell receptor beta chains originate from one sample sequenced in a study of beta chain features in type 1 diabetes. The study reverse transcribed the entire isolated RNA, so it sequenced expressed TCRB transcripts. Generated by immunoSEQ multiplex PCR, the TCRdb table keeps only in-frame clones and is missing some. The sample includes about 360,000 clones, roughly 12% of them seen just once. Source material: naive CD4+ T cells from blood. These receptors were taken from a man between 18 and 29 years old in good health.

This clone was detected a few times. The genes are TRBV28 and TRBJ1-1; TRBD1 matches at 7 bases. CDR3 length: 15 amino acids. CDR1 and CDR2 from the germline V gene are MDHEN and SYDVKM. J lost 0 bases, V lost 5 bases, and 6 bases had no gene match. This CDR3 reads CASSPLGQMNTEAFF. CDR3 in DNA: TGTGCCAGCAGTCCTCTGGGACAGATGAACACTGAAGCTTTCTTT. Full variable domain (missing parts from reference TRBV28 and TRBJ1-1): DVKVTQSSRYLVKRTGEKVFLECVQDMDHENMFWYRQDPGLGLRLIYFSYDVKMKEKGDIPEGYSVSREKKERFSLILESASTNQTSMYLCASSPLGQMNTEAFFGQGTRLTVV.

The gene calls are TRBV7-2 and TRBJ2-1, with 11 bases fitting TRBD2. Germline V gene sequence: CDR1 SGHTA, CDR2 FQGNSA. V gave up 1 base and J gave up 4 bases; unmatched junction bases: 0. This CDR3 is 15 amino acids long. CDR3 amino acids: CASSLGLAGYNEQFF. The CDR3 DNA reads TGTGCCAGCAGCTTAGGACTAGCGGGGTACAATGAGCAGTTCTTC. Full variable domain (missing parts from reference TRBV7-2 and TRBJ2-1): GAGVSQSPSNKVTEKGKDVELRCDPISGHTALYWYRQSLGQGLEFLIYFQGNSAPDKSGLPSDRFSAERTGGSVSTLTIQRTQQEDSAVYLCASSLGLAGYNEQFFGPGTRLTVL.

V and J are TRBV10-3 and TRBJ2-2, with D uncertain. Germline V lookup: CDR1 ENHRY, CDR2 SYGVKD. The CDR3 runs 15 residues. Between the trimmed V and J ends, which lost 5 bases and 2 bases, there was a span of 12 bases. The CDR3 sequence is CAISRQASNTGELFF. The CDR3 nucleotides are TGTGCCATCAGTCGGCAGGCCAGTAACACCGGGGAGCTGTTTTTT.

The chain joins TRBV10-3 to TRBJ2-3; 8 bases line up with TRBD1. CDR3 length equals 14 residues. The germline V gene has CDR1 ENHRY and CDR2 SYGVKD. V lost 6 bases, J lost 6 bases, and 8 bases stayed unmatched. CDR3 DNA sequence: TGTGCCATCAGGCAGGGGGCCAGAAGTGATACGCAGTATTTT. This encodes CAIRQGARSDTQYF.

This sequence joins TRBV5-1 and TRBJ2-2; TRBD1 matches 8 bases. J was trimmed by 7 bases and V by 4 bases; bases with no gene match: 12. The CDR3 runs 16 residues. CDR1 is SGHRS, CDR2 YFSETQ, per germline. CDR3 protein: CASSAAPDRGIGELFF. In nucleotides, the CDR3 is TGCGCCAGCAGCGCGGCTCCCGACAGGGGTATCGGGGAGCTGTTTTTT.

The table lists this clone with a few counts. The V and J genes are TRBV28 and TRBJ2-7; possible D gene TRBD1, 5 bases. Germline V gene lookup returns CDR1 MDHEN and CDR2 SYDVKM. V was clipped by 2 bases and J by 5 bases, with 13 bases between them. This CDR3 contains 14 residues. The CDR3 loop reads CASSLGQTPHEQYF. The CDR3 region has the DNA TGTGCCAGCAGTTTAGGACAAACCCCCCACGAGCAGTACTTC.

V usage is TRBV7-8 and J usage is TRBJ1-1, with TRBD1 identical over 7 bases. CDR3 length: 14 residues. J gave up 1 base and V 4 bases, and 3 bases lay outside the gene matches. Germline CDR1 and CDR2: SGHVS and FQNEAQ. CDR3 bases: TGTGCCAGCAGCTCTGGGACAGCGAACACTGAAGCTTTCTTT. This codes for CASSSGTANTEAFF.